Listed here is a single TCR beta chain. Its specificity is not known. A read error may explain this, as a much larger clone is one base away. This record belongs to a study of regulatory T cells in long-lasting Graves disease. Overall study context: Graves' patients (newly diagnosed) had been on antithyroid drugs under 3 months.

As for time point: newly diagnosed GD, antithyroid drugs for less than 3 months. PBMC-derived RNA was used for the TCR library. Findings of the study overall: Possibly, too few samples lowered accuracy.

The CDR3 has 14 residues. Researchers made TCR beta libraries by using iRepertoire HTBI primers and running Arm-PCR on CDR3 regions. Original data processing: The study identified around 62 TRBV and about 14 TRBJ segments across samples. One entry per CDR3 protein results from TCRdb running MiXCR on the multiplex PCR reads. TCRdb's processing, not the authors' own work, is the source of the V and J calls. This sample has 410,000 or so distinct CDR3 sequences; about 15% occur once, and the top ten carry over 15%. These same records also appear under a second study, on T cells in Graves' hyperthyroidism and ophthalmopathy.

V gene TRBV12-3 or TRBV12-4 combines with J gene TRBJ1-2; D is undetermined. This clonotype originated in a woman in her twenties or thirties with Graves disease. Sequencing used peripheral blood mononuclear cells (PBMCs), obtained at new diagnosis, from a patient treated with antithyroid drugs. CDR3 protein: CAGSLQDRRYGYTF. The CDR3, as DNA: TGTGCCGGCAGTTTGCAGGACCGGCGGTATGGCTACACCTTC.